The next 20 T cell receptor beta chains were all read from a single sample in a study of beta chain features in type 1 diabetes. Of the isolated RNA, all was reverse transcribed, and so the sequenced material was expressed TCRB transcripts. Profiling relied on immunoSEQ multiplex PCR, and the TCRdb table lists in-frame clones only, not all of them. The profile shows 350,000 to 450,000 clones, around 14% of them singletons. The specimen sequenced was naive CD4+ T cells from blood. The receptors come from a man aged 25 to 45 in good health.

The V and J genes are TRBV30 and TRBJ1-4; D ambiguous. Germline assignment: CDR1 GTSNPN and CDR2 SVGIG (reference sequence). The length of the CDR3 is 11 residues. V shed 1 base and J shed 7 bases, with 4 bases lying between them. CDR3 coding DNA: TGTGCCTGGAGTGGGAGTGAAAAACTGTTTTTT. This gives the protein CAWSGSEKLFF.

This clone was seen more than once but under ten times. The chain employs TRBV7-7 and TRBJ2-5, with 8 bases aligning to TRBD2. The CDR3 runs to 14 residues. With 5 bases clipped from V and 5 bases from J, the junction kept 7 bases outside the gene matches. From germline, CDR1 is SSHAT and CDR2 FNYEAQ (reference sequence). As DNA, the CDR3 is TGTGCCAGCAGCCCCGTAGCGGGGCGGGAGACCCAGTACTTC. Protein sequence: CASSPVAGRETQYF.

The chain uses TRBV7-2 and TRBJ2-3; TRBD2 might be the D (5 bases). The CDR3 is 15 amino acids. Trimming took off 7 bases at V and 4 bases at J, with 18 bases between the two ends. From germline, CDR1 is SGHTA and CDR2 FQGNSA. CDR3 region: CASTNPGLAADTQYF. The CDR3 DNA sequence: TGTGCCAGCACCAACCCGGGCCTAGCTGCAGATACGCAGTATTTT.

For the CDR3, the DNA is TGTGCCAGTGGCCCCGGAGGGACAGGGGTACTTCACGCCGAGCAGTACTTC. Protein: CASGPGGTGVLHAEQYF. V is TRBV19 and J is TRBJ2-7; 10 positions agree with TRBD1. Trimming removed 8 bases from V and 6 bases from J; junction bases left unmatched: 19. The CDR3 is 17 residues long. The germline gives CDR1 LNHDA, CDR2 SQIVND (reference sequence).

This clone has only a few counts. The chain employs TRBV7-9 and TRBJ2-1; D is perhaps TRBD2 (6 bases). The CDR3 sequence is 15 residues long. In germline, CDR1 is SEHNR, CDR2 FQNEAQ (reference sequence). Trimming cost V 5 bases and J 8 bases, with 19 bases left between them. Written as DNA, the CDR3 is TGTGCCAGCAGCCCCCGCGGGGTTGAGGTTTATGAGCAGTTCTTC. It encodes CASSPRGVEVYEQFF.

This clone showed up just a few times. The V call is TRBV28, the J call TRBJ2-6; no definite D call. V lost 6 bases, J lost 1 base, and 13 bases lay in between. This CDR3 region has 16 residues. The V gene's germline CDR1 is MDHEN and CDR2 SYDVKM. CDR3 protein: CASSLGLISGANVLTF. Written as DNA, the CDR3 is TGTGCCAGCAGCCTCGGCCTTATTTCTGGGGCCAACGTCCTGACTTTC.

The rearrangement uses TRBV11-2 and TRBJ2-1; no definite D call. Germline V CDR1 and CDR2: SGHAT, FQNNGV. Trimming stripped 1 base from V and 9 bases from J, with 7 bases between. The CDR3 contains 12 residues. The CDR3 region has the DNA TGTGCCAGCAGCTTAGTTCCAGGTGAGCAGTTCTTC. Translated: CASSLVPGEQFF.

In DNA, the CDR3 is TGTGCCAGCAGTTCACTGACAGGCAGACAAGAGACCCAGTACTTC. Translation gives CASSSLTGRQETQYF. The chain recombines TRBV28 with TRBJ2-5; D is possibly TRBD1 (6 bases). Germline CDR1 MDHEN, CDR2 SYDVKM. With 4 bases removed from V and 2 bases from J, the gap between germline ends came to 14 bases. This CDR3 has 15 residues.

The CDR3 DNA reads as TGTGCCAGCAGCCGGGACAGGCTCGACGAGCAGTACTTC. The encoded protein is CASSRDRLDEQYF. This sequence joins TRBV7-7 and TRBJ2-7, with 8 bases that match TRBD1. The CDR3 is made up of 13 amino acids. CDR1 and CDR2 (germline): SSHAT, FNYEAQ (reference sequence). V shed 5 bases, J shed 5 bases, and the junction held 5 bases outside the gene matches. Full variable domain (remainder filled in from reference TRBV7-7 and TRBJ2-7): GAGVSQSPRYKVTKRGQDVTLRCDPISSHATLYWYQQALGQGPEFLTYFNYEAQPDKSGLPSDRFSAERPEGSISTLTIQRTEQRDSAMYRCASSRDRLDEQYFGPGTRLTVT.

The gene calls are TRBV7-6 and TRBJ2-3, with TRBD2 matching 14 bases. This CDR3 has 18 amino acids. The V gene's germline CDR1 is SGHVS and CDR2 FNYEAQ. V lost 4 bases and J lost 2; bases outside the gene matches: 8. CDR3 residues: CASSSTGTSGGATDTQYF. As DNA, the CDR3 is TGTGCCAGCAGCTCAACCGGGACTAGCGGGGGAGCCACAGATACGCAGTATTTT.

Regarding this clone: Additional DNA sequences in this sample encode the identical CDR3. This sequence joins TRBV7-2 and TRBJ1-5; 8 bases match TRBD1. Germline-derived CDR1 and CDR2 are SGHTA and FQGNSA. After removal of 5 bases from V and 4 bases from J, the junction contained 4 bases not matched to a gene. CDR3 length equals 14 residues. The CDR3 region is CASSPDRGNQPQHF. DNA of the CDR3: TGTGCCAGCAGCCCCGACAGGGGAAATCAGCCCCAGCATTTT.

This chain connects TRBV13 to TRBJ1-2; D is possibly TRBD1 (6 bases). The V and J ends lost 2 bases and 5 bases respectively, with 9 bases between them. Per germline, CDR1 PRHDT and CDR2 FYEKMQ (reference sequence). The CDR3 extends over 13 amino acids. DNA for the CDR3: TGTGCCAGCAGCTTAACAGGGAGGTATGGCTACACCTTC. It encodes CASSLTGRYGYTF.

The V call is TRBV5-4, the J call TRBJ2-3, with TRBD2 matching over 8 bases. V gave up 0 bases and J gave up 7 bases; unmatched junction bases: 7. Germline lookup yields CDR1 SGHNT and CDR2 YYREEE (reference sequence). The CDR3 covers 15 residues. The CDR3 region is CASSLVQRGLNTQYF. DNA of the CDR3: TGTGCCAGCAGCTTGGTACAGCGGGGGTTAAATACGCAGTATTTT. The whole variable domain, filled in from reference TRBV5-4 and TRBJ2-3, reads ETGVTQSPTHLIKTRGQQVTLRCSSQSGHNTVSWYQQALGQGPQFIFQYYREEENGRGNFPPRFSGLQFPNYSSELNVNALELDDSALYLCASSLVQRGLNTQYFGPGTRLTVL.

The V and J genes are TRBV7-9 and TRBJ2-3; D gene unclear. This CDR3 region has 13 residues. Between the trimmed V and J ends, which lost 3 bases and 3 bases, there was a span of 7 bases. The germline gives CDR1 SEHNR, CDR2 FQNEAQ (reference sequence). CDR3 residues: CASSFLETDTQYF. The CDR3 DNA sequence: TGTGCCAGCAGCTTTTTAGAAACAGATACGCAGTATTTT.

The V call is TRBV20-1, the J call TRBJ2-3; TRBD1 agrees at 11 bases. The CDR3 runs 10 residues. V was pared by 6 bases and J by 13 bases, with 3 bases of the junction left unmatched. Germline V gene data show CDR1 as DFQATT and CDR2 as SNEGSKA (reference sequence). The CDR3 region is CSAGDRGKYF. In nucleotides, the CDR3 is TGCAGTGCCGGGGACAGGGGGAAGTATTTT.

The chain employs TRBV7-2 and TRBJ2-5; 8 bases match TRBD2. Germline lookup yields CDR1 SGHTA and CDR2 FQGNSA. The V gene end was trimmed by 4 bases and the J gene end by 3 bases; junction bases not matched to a gene: 4. This CDR3 contains 14 residues. In DNA form, the CDR3 reads TGTGCCAGCAGCTCCACTAGCGGCAAAGAGACCCAGTACTTC. Translated: CASSSTSGKETQYF.

About this clone itself: One end of the junction does not line up with germline, which may come from a read error. The chain joins TRBV29-1 to TRBJ1-2; possible D gene TRBD1, 5 bases. CDR1 is SQVTM and CDR2 is ANQGSEA in the germline V gene. The CDR3 is made up of 11 amino acids. For the CDR3, the DNA is TGCAGCGTTGAAATAGGGGACGGGATCTTCTTC. Amino acid sequence: CSVEIGDGIFF. Variable domain in full (rest from reference TRBV29-1 and TRBJ1-2): SAVISQKPSRDICQRGTSLTIQCQVDSQVTMMFWYRQQPGQSLTLIATANQGSEATYESGFVIDKFPISRPNLTFSTLTVSNMSPEDSSIYLCSVEIGDGIFFGSGTRLTVV.

The J gene is TRBJ2-3, the V gene TRBV7-9; no firm D call. CDR1 is SEHNR, CDR2 FQNEAQ, per germline (reference sequence). The ends were cut back, 1 base at V and 6 bases at J, with 11 bases in the middle. This CDR3 has 14 residues. The DNA of the CDR3 is TGTGCCAGCAGCTTAGAGGAGCAGGCTGATACGCAGTATTTT. Protein: CASSLEEQADTQYF.

V usage is TRBV9 and J usage is TRBJ2-3, with 8 bases fitting TRBD2. Losses at the gene ends were 0 bases for V and 5 bases for J; bases not matched to a gene: 14. The CDR3 is made up of 18 amino acids. Germline lookup yields CDR1 SGDLS and CDR2 YYNGEE. For the CDR3, the DNA is TGTGCCAGCAGCGTAGCTTCTAGCGGGTTCCCCTCTGAAGATACGCAGTATTTT. Its protein product is CASSVASSGFPSEDTQYF.

This rearrangement joins TRBV9 to TRBJ2-1; 8 nucleotides match TRBD2. The CDR3 is made up of 15 amino acids. The V gene's germline CDR1 is SGDLS and CDR2 YYNGEE. The junction had 12 bases not matched to a gene; V was cut back by 4 bases and J by 9 bases. CDR3 nucleotide sequence: TGTGCCAGCAGCCCCGGCGGGGGGCTACAGGGTGAGCAGTTCTTC. This sequence encodes CASSPGGGLQGEQFF.